The 26 T cell receptor beta chains below come from one sample, sequenced in a study of hypomethylating agent response in myelodysplastic syndrome. Generated by immunoSEQ multiplex PCR, the TCRdb table keeps only in-frame clones and is missing some. This table holds approximately 9,300 clones, approximately 86% found once. The sequences come from bone marrow, collected before or after starting hypomethylating agent treatment for myelodysplastic syndrome (not recorded which). These receptors all come from a human donor with myelodysplastic syndrome.

CDR3 protein: CASSLDGGRSYEQYF. The CDR3, as DNA: TGCGCCAGCAGCTTGGACGGGGGGCGATCCTACGAGCAGTACTTC. J is TRBJ2-7 and V is TRBV5-1; tentatively, D is TRBD2 (7 bases). This CDR3 is 15 amino acids long. Germline CDR1 and CDR2: SGHRS and YFSETQ. V was pared by 0 bases and J by 1 base, with 11 bases between.

This chain joins TRBV5-4 and TRBJ2-1, with D possibly called TRBD1 or TRBD2 (5 bases each). This CDR3 has 12 amino acids. Germline CDR1 is SGHNT and CDR2 is YYREEE (reference sequence). The V gene lost 3 bases and the J gene lost 7 bases, with 8 bases spanning the gap. CDR3 sequence (DNA): TGTGCCAGCAGCTGGGGGTTTAATGAGCAGTTCTTC. Protein product: CASSWGFNEQFF.

V and J are TRBV14 and TRBJ1-4; maybe TRBD1 (6 bases). The ends were cut back, 3 bases at V and 8 bases at J, with 13 bases in the middle. The CDR3 extends over 14 amino acids. Germline CDR1 is SGHDN and CDR2 is FVKESK. The CDR3 nucleotides are TGTGCCAGCAGCCACACGGGGGGCCGAGAAAAACTGTTTTTT. Its protein product is CASSHTGGREKLFF.

The chain is built from TRBV2 and TRBJ2-1, with D unclear. Germline CDR1 and CDR2: SNHLY and FYNNEI. The V gene lost 5 bases and the J gene lost 2 bases, with 7 bases spanning the gap. The CDR3 length is 13 residues. CDR3 nucleotide sequence: TGTGCCAGCAGTCAACGGACCTACAATGAGCAGTTCTTC. Amino acids: CASSQRTYNEQFF.

J is TRBJ1-1 and V is TRBV6-1, with D possibly being TRBD1 (5 bases). This CDR3 is 14 amino acids long. CDR1 is MNHNS and CDR2 is SASEGT in the germline V gene. Trimming took off 1 base at V and 5 bases at J, with 11 bases between the two ends. In nucleotides, the CDR3 is TGTGCCAGCAGTGAAGTGAGGGGAAGAACTGAAGCTTTCTTT. Translation gives CASSEVRGRTEAFF.

The V and J genes are TRBV5-4 and TRBJ1-1; D gene uncertain. V lost 0 bases and J 1 base, leaving 13 bases between the germline ends. The germline V gene has CDR1 SGHNT and CDR2 YYREEE (reference sequence). The CDR3 is 16 amino acids. CDR3 DNA: TGTGCCAGCAGCTTGGCCCGGCGGGCCGGGAACACTGAAGCTTTCTTT. Protein product: CASSLARRAGNTEAFF.

This chain links TRBV4-1 with TRBJ2-2; TRBD1 matches at 11 bases. CDR1 MGHRA and CDR2 YSYEKL come from the germline V gene. The trim removed 1 base at V and 5 bases at J, leaving 9 bases unmatched. The CDR3 loop spans 18 amino acids. CDR3 in DNA: TGCGCCAGCAGCCAAGGGACAGGGGGCGCCTTGGGGACCGGGGAGCTGTTTTTT. It is translated as CASSQGTGGALGTGELFF.

The chain combines TRBV7-3 with TRBJ1-6; D perhaps matches TRBD1 (5 bases). V was clipped by 6 bases and J by 6 bases, with 12 bases between them. The CDR3 sequence is 14 residues long. Germline CDR1 SGHTA, CDR2 FQGTGA. The CDR3 DNA follows: TGTGCCAGCAGTCAGCAGGGTGGTAATTCACCCCTCCACTTT. Protein: CASSQQGGNSPLHF.

DNA of the CDR3: TGTGCCAGCAGCTTAGTGCGGCGCCCGGCTAACACTGAAGCTTTCTTT. Protein sequence: CASSLVRRPANTEAFF. The rearrangement uses TRBV7-8 and TRBJ1-1; D gene unclear. The germline V gene encodes CDR1 SGHVS and CDR2 FQNEAQ. The ends were cut back, 1 base at V and 2 bases at J, with 14 bases in the middle. This CDR3 has 16 amino acids. Filled out from reference TRBV7-8 and TRBJ1-1, the complete variable domain reads GAGVSQSPRYKVAKRGQDVALRCDPISGHVSLFWYQQALGQGPEFLTYFQNEAQLDKSGLPSDRFFAERPEGSVSTLKIQRTQQEDSAVYLCASSLVRRPANTEAFFGQGTRLTVV.

V is TRBV5-1 and J is TRBJ2-5; 10 bases align to TRBD1. Losses at the gene ends were 0 bases for V and 3 bases for J; bases not matched to a gene: 17. The CDR3 has 20 amino acids. Germline CDR1 and CDR2: SGHRS and YFSETQ. CDR3 amino acids: CASSLASRQGALGWEETQYF. DNA of the CDR3: TGCGCCAGCAGCTTGGCCAGTCGACAGGGGGCGCTGGGCTGGGAAGAGACCCAGTACTTC.

The gene calls are TRBV11-2 and TRBJ1-6; D unclear. The CDR3 has 16 amino acids. V gave up 1 base and J gave up 11 bases, with 18 bases separating them. Germline V CDR1 and CDR2: SGHAT, FQNNGV. DNA of the CDR3: TGTGCCAGCAGCTTAGTTTCTTTGGGGTTACGGGCACCCCTCCACTTT. This gives the protein CASSLVSLGLRAPLHF.

The chain couples TRBV25-1 to TRBJ1-4, with 8 bases aligning to TRBD1. CDR1 is MGHDK, CDR2 SYGVNS, per germline. The CDR3 has 14 residues. Trimming removed 7 bases from V and 4 bases from J; junction bases left unmatched: 5. CDR3 sequence reads: CASTPGQVNEKLFF. Written as DNA, the CDR3 is TGTGCCAGCACCCCGGGACAGGTTAATGAAAAACTGTTTTTT.

This clone was seen a few times. The gene calls are TRBV5-1 and TRBJ1-2; D is uncertain. Looked up from germline, CDR1 is SGHRS and CDR2 is YFSETQ. This CDR3 is 13 amino acids long. The ends were cut back, 3 bases at V and 8 bases at J, with 14 bases in the middle. DNA for the CDR3: TGCGCCAGCAGCTCGGCGGGGAAGGGAGGCTACACCTTC. Translating gives CASSSAGKGGYTF.

This chain uses TRBV5-8 with TRBJ2-2, with D possibly being TRBD1 (6 bases). V was pared by 4 bases and J by 0 bases, with 13 bases between. The CDR3 loop spans 16 amino acids. Germline CDR1 is SGHTS and CDR2 is YDEGEE. The CDR3 protein is CASSPWDTANTGELFF. The DNA for the CDR3 is TGTGCCAGCAGCCCATGGGACACCGCGAACACCGGGGAGCTGTTTTTT.

This rearrangement joins TRBV4-2 to TRBJ1-3; 10 positions agree with TRBD1. The CDR3 is made up of 17 amino acids. Germline V gene lookup returns CDR1 LGHNA and CDR2 YNFKEQ. J lost 0 bases, V lost 0 bases, and 2 bases had no gene match. This chain's CDR3 is CASSQDWTGGSGNTIYF. Here the CDR3 DNA reads TGTGCCAGCAGCCAAGATTGGACAGGGGGCTCTGGAAACACCATATATTTT.

CDR3 nucleotide sequence: TGTGCCAGCAGTTCGGACTCGCCCACCGGGGAGCTGTTTTTT. Translated, it gives CASSSDSPTGELFF. The rearrangement links TRBV28 to TRBJ2-2; D is perhaps TRBD2 (5 bases). CDR1 is MDHEN, CDR2 SYDVKM, per germline. This CDR3 region has 14 residues. Deletions cut 4 bases from V and 4 bases from J, with 10 bases between.

CDR3 sequence: CASSETNFPGGKNIQYF. The CDR3 DNA sequence: TGTGCCAGCAGTGAAACAAACTTCCCAGGAGGCAAAAACATTCAGTACTTC. This sequence joins TRBV6-1 and TRBJ2-4; the D gene is possibly TRBD2 (5 bases). V shed 2 bases and J shed 3 bases, with 17 bases lying between them. The V gene's germline CDR1 is MNHNS and CDR2 SASEGT. The CDR3 sequence is 17 residues long.

The V gene is TRBV5-1, the J gene TRBJ2-7; D might be TRBD1 (5 bases). Germline V gene sequence: CDR1 SGHRS, CDR2 YFSETQ. The CDR3 has 14 residues. Between the trimmed V and J ends, which lost 4 bases and 2 bases, there was a span of 13 bases. The CDR3 DNA sequence: TGCGCCAGCAGCCCCCGGACAACTACCTACGAGCAGTACTTC. It yields the protein CASSPRTTTYEQYF. Full variable domain (remainder filled in from reference TRBV5-1 and TRBJ2-7): KAGVTQTPRYLIKTRGQQVTLSCSPISGHRSVSWYQQTPGQGLQFLFEYFSETQRNKGNFPGRFSGRQFSNSRSEMNVSTLELGDSALYLCASSPRTTTYEQYFGPGTRLTVT.

V gene TRBV4-1 combines with J gene TRBJ2-3; perhaps TRBD2 as D (5 bases). Germline V CDR1 and CDR2: MGHRA, YSYEKL. This CDR3 comprises 16 residues. Trimming left V 0 bases short and J 3 bases short, with 13 bases between. CDR3 region: CASSQEEVRETDTQYF. As DNA, the CDR3 is TGCGCCAGCAGCCAAGAAGAGGTGAGGGAGACAGATACGCAGTATTTT.

This clone was observed a handful of times. The chain joins TRBV10-3 to TRBJ2-2; 9 nucleotides match TRBD1. The CDR3 extends over 13 amino acids. CDR1 is ENHRY and CDR2 is SYGVKD in the germline V gene. After removal of 10 bases from V and 4 bases from J, the junction contained 4 bases not matched to a gene. DNA for the CDR3: TGTGCCACACAGGGGGCGAGCACCGGGGAGCTGTTTTTT. It translates to CATQGASTGELFF.

In its sample, this clone was seen once. The chain couples TRBV11-3 to TRBJ2-3; 9 nucleotides align to TRBD2. The V segment lost 4 bases and the J segment 6 bases; nucleotides outside the gene matches: 5. Looked up from germline, CDR1 is SGHNT and CDR2 is YENEEA. This CDR3 has 14 amino acids. The CDR3 is CASSSSGARDTQYF. The CDR3 DNA is TGTGCCAGCAGCTCTAGCGGGGCCCGGGATACGCAGTATTTT. The whole variable domain, filled in from reference TRBV11-3 and TRBJ2-3, reads EAGVVQSPRYKIIEKKQPVAFWCNPISGHNTLYWYLQNLGQGPELLIRYENEEAVDDSQLPKDRFSAERLKGVDSTLKIQPAELGDSAVYLCASSSSGARDTQYFGPGTRLTVL.

V is TRBV7-2 and J is TRBJ1-5; weak D call: TRBD1 (5 bases). Trimming left V 2 bases short and J 6 bases short, with 8 bases between. The CDR3 contains 13 residues. Germline CDR1 SGHTA, CDR2 FQGNSA. The CDR3 DNA reads as TGTGCCAGCAGCTTAAGGGGAGGTCAGCCCCAGCATTTT. The encoded protein is CASSLRGGQPQHF. Full variable domain (outside the CDR3, taken from reference TRBV7-2 and TRBJ1-5): GAGVSQSPSNKVTEKGKDVELRCDPISGHTALYWYRQSLGQGLEFLIYFQGNSAPDKSGLPSDRFSAERTGGSVSTLTIQRTQQEDSAVYLCASSLRGGQPQHFGDGTRLSIL.

V is TRBV9 and J is TRBJ1-4; 9 nucleotides line up with TRBD1. Unmatched junction bases numbered 5, after V lost 0 bases and J lost 5 bases. The CDR3 extends over 16 amino acids. CDR1 and CDR2 (germline): SGDLS, YYNGEE. CDR3 in DNA: TGTGCCAGCAGCGTAGGAATTGGACAGGGGAATGAAAAACTGTTTTTT. It translates to CASSVGIGQGNEKLFF.

In the case of this clone: In this CDR3 the conserved last residue, phenylalanine or tryptophan, is missing, so a read error is likely. The chain uses TRBV29-1 and TRBJ1-2, with D unresolved. V was cut by 3 bases and J by 3 bases, with 14 bases left in between. The CDR3 is 14 amino acids. Germline lookup yields CDR1 SQVTM and CDR2 ANQGSEA. The CDR3 DNA reads as TGCAGCGTTGATCTTGCCACTTCGGACTATGGCTACACCCTC. Its protein product is CSVDLATSDYGYTL.

The chain combines TRBV5-4 with TRBJ2-7; a possible D gene is TRBD1 (5 bases). V shed 2 bases and J shed 3 bases, with 9 bases lying between them. The germline CDR1 and CDR2 sequences are SGHNT and YYREEE (reference sequence). This CDR3 has 13 amino acids. CDR3 residues: CASSFKGVYEQYF. CDR3 sequence (DNA): TGTGCCAGCAGCTTTAAAGGGGTCTACGAGCAGTACTTC. Variable domain in full (rest from reference TRBV5-4 and TRBJ2-7): ETGVTQSPTHLIKTRGQQVTLRCSSQSGHNTVSWYQQALGQGPQFIFQYYREEENGRGNFPPRFSGLQFPNYSSELNVNALELDDSALYLCASSFKGVYEQYFGPGTRLTVT.

The chain recombines TRBV6-4 with TRBJ2-3; D gene unclear. Germline-derived CDR1 and CDR2 are MRHNA and SNTAGT. The length of the CDR3 is 16 residues. Between the trimmed V and J ends, which lost 0 bases and 0 bases, there was a span of 10 bases. For the CDR3, the DNA is TGTGCCAGCAGTGACTCGACCGAAGGGAGCACAGATACGCAGTATTTT. This codes for CASSDSTEGSTDTQYF.